Listed here are 27 T cell receptor beta chains from one sample, sequenced in a study of immune evolution from preneoplasia to lung adenocarcinoma. The assay was immunoSEQ multiplex PCR, and TCRdb's table has in-frame clones only and misses some. The sample holds tens of thousands of clones; 65% to 80% are singletons and the top ten take around 5%. Material: FFPE invasive lung adenocarcinoma tissue. The receptor source for this set is a person aged 55-75 years with lung adenocarcinoma.

This CDR3 reads CASNPGGVPPNEQFF. CDR3 nucleotide sequence: TGTGCCAGTAACCCGGGGGGGGTGCCTCCCAATGAGCAGTTCTTC. This sequence joins TRBV19 and TRBJ2-1, with 8 bases identical to TRBD2. V gave up 7 bases and J gave up 6 bases; unmatched junction bases: 11. The germline V gene encodes CDR1 LNHDA and CDR2 SQIVND (reference sequence). CDR3 length equals 15 residues.

This chain connects TRBV30 to TRBJ1-1, with D unclear. V was clipped by 1 base and J by 0 bases, with 9 bases between them. The CDR3 sequence is 14 residues long. Germline CDR1 and CDR2: GTSNPN and SVGIG (reference sequence). For the CDR3, the DNA is TGTGCCTGGAGTGCGCTAGGCATGAACACTGAAGCTTTCTTT. Translation: CAWSALGMNTEAFF.

The CDR3 region has the DNA TGCGCCAGCAGCGCGACGACTAGCGGGAGGGGCGAGCAGTACTTC. Translation: CASSATTSGRGEQYF. This chain links TRBV5-1 with TRBJ2-7; 14 bases match TRBD2. J lost 6 bases, V lost 4 bases, and 6 bases had no gene match. Germline V CDR1 and CDR2: SGHRS, YFSETQ. The CDR3 has 15 residues.

The rearrangement links TRBV7-9 to TRBJ2-3; D perhaps matches TRBD2 (6 bases). The CDR3 sequence is 16 residues long. Deletions cut 0 bases from V and 2 bases from J, with 12 bases between. In germline, CDR1 is SEHNR, CDR2 FQNEAQ (reference sequence). The CDR3 reads CASSLARGNPTDTQYF. In DNA form, the CDR3 reads TGTGCCAGCAGCTTAGCGCGCGGGAACCCCACAGATACGCAGTATTTT. Variable domain in full (rest from reference TRBV7-9 and TRBJ2-3): DTGVSQNPRHKITKRGQNVTFRCDPISEHNRLYWYRQTLGQGPEFLTYFQNEAQLEKSRLLSDRFSAERPKGSFSTLEIQRTEQGDSAMYLCASSLARGNPTDTQYFGPGTRLTVL.

The V and J genes are TRBV19 and TRBJ1-2; no reliable D call. Germline loops: CDR1 LNHDA, CDR2 SQIVND (reference sequence). The CDR3 is 13 residues long. V was cut by 2 bases and J by 3 bases, with 7 bases left in between. The chain's CDR3 is CASSIQQYYGYTF. The CDR3 nucleotides read TGTGCCAGTAGTATACAGCAGTACTATGGCTACACCTTC.

The chain carries TRBV7-9 and TRBJ2-2; the D gene is possibly TRBD1 (5 bases). The CDR3 is made up of 16 amino acids. Germline CDR1 reads SEHNR; CDR2 reads FQNEAQ (reference sequence). V gave up 3 bases and J gave up 5 bases, with 16 bases separating them. This chain's CDR3 is CASSFRMARGTGELFF. CDR3 in DNA: TGTGCCAGCAGCTTTAGGATGGCAAGGGGTACCGGGGAGCTGTTTTTT.

The rearrangement links TRBV7-2 to TRBJ1-2; D possibly corresponds to TRBD1 (5 bases). This CDR3 contains 14 residues. CDR1 is SGHTA and CDR2 is FQGNSA in the germline V gene. V was trimmed by 4 bases and J by 4 bases, leaving 13 bases between them. The CDR3 nucleotides read TGTGCCAGCAGCTCCAGGCAGGGTACCTATGGCTACACCTTC. It is translated as CASSSRQGTYGYTF.

A few counts support this clone. The chain has TRBV2 and TRBJ2-5; TRBD2 agrees at 9 bases. Unmatched junction bases numbered 5, after V lost 5 bases and J lost 1 base. The CDR3 sequence is 15 residues long. Germline V gene lookup returns CDR1 SNHLY and CDR2 FYNNEI. CDR3: CASSYLTSGQETQYF. The CDR3 coding sequence is TGTGCCAGCAGTTACCTGACTAGCGGCCAAGAGACCCAGTACTTC.

The rearrangement uses TRBV2 and TRBJ2-1; the D call may be TRBD1 or TRBD2 (5 bases each). CDR1 and CDR2 (germline): SNHLY, FYNNEI. Trimming stripped 7 bases from V and 9 bases from J, with 19 bases between. The CDR3 runs to 14 residues. This CDR3 is CASIRTRGEGEQFF. CDR3 bases: TGTGCCAGCATCCGCACAAGGGGCGAGGGTGAGCAGTTCTTC.

This chain uses TRBV7-2 with TRBJ2-6; TRBD2 matches 14 bases. Trimming removed 5 bases from V and 7 bases from J; junction bases left unmatched: 1. Germline CDR1 SGHTA, CDR2 FQGNSA. The CDR3 is made up of 15 amino acids. The CDR3 protein is CASSGTSGSANVLTF. Written as DNA, the CDR3 is TGTGCCAGCAGCGGGACTAGCGGGAGCGCCAACGTCCTGACTTTC.

The V gene is TRBV6-5, the J gene TRBJ1-3; TRBD1 is a possible D gene (6 bases). The CDR3 loop spans 16 amino acids. The germline V and J ends were trimmed by 0 bases and 1 base, with 10 bases remaining between them. CDR1 MNHEY and CDR2 SVGAGI come from the germline V gene. CDR3 sequence reads: CASSYSRGGSGNTIYF. The CDR3 region has the DNA TGTGCCAGCAGTTACTCGAGGGGGGGTTCTGGAAACACCATATATTTT.

The chain combines TRBV13 with TRBJ1-2, with a weak D call TRBD1 (5 bases). Germline loops: CDR1 PRHDT, CDR2 FYEKMQ (reference sequence). The ends were cut back, 4 bases at V and 4 bases at J, with 10 bases in the middle. There are 13 residues in the CDR3. CDR3 DNA sequence: TGTGCCAGCAGCTCCCAACAGGCCTATGGCTACACCTTC. Amino acids: CASSSQQAYGYTF. The entire variable domain, with the rest obtained from reference TRBV13 and TRBJ1-2, is as follows: AAGVIQSPRHLIKEKRETATLKCYPIPRHDTVYWYQQGPGQDPQFLISFYEKMQSDKGSIPDRFSAQQFSDYHSELNMSSLELGDSALYFCASSSQQAYGYTFGSGTRLTVV.

V usage is TRBV19 and J usage is TRBJ1-5; a possible D gene is TRBD1 (5 bases). CDR3 length: 13 amino acids. Germline CDR1 and CDR2: LNHDA and SQIVND (reference sequence). Trimming left V 7 bases short and J 5 bases short, with 12 bases between. CDR3 amino acids: CASTMGGDQPQHF. CDR3 DNA sequence: TGTGCCAGTACCATGGGGGGGGATCAGCCCCAGCATTTT.

The chain is built from TRBV6-1 and TRBJ2-3; possibly TRBD1 or TRBD2 for D (6 bases each). Trimming took 7 bases from V and 5 from J, leaving 16 bases between them. The CDR3 is made up of 14 amino acids. The germline gives CDR1 MNHNS, CDR2 SASEGT. The CDR3 protein is CASTMRGAEDTQYF. The DNA for the CDR3 is TGTGCCAGCACCATGAGGGGGGCGGAAGATACGCAGTATTTT.

The chain links TRBV5-6 to TRBJ2-5; D call uncertain. The germline V gene encodes CDR1 SGHDT and CDR2 YYEEEE. V lost 4 bases and J 1 base, leaving 5 bases between the germline ends. CDR3 length: 12 amino acids. CDR3 sequence reads: CASSPGQETQYF. The CDR3 region has the DNA TGTGCCAGCAGCCCAGGCCAAGAGACCCAGTACTTC.

The gene calls are TRBV29-1 and TRBJ1-1; no definite D call. The CDR3 is made up of 12 amino acids. The germline V and J ends were trimmed by 1 base and 11 bases, with 14 bases remaining between them. Germline V gene lookup returns CDR1 SQVTM and CDR2 ANQGSEA. CDR3 DNA sequence: TGCAGCGTTGAAGCGAACCGCGGTAGGGCTTTCTTT. Protein product: CSVEANRGRAFF.

This chain uses TRBV28 with TRBJ2-4; D remains unclear. The germline V gene has CDR1 MDHEN and CDR2 SYDVKM. Trimming removed 2 bases at V and 8 bases at J, with 19 bases between. This CDR3 is built from 16 residues. CDR3 loop: CASSLGWGMSVDIQYF. The DNA for the CDR3 is TGTGCCAGCAGTTTAGGGTGGGGAATGAGTGTGGACATTCAGTACTTC.

The chain is built from TRBV6-1 and TRBJ2-2; D tentatively reads TRBD1 or TRBD2 (5 bases each). Per germline, CDR1 MNHNS and CDR2 SASEGT. This CDR3 spans 15 amino acids. The V end lost 4 bases, the J end lost 5 bases, and 14 bases lay between the germline ends. DNA of the CDR3: TGTGCCAGCAGTGTTGACAGACGACTAACCGGGGAGCTGTTTTTT. Translation gives CASSVDRRLTGELFF.

This chain connects TRBV10-3 to TRBJ2-1; unclear D gene. Trimming removed 2 bases at V and 5 bases at J, with 7 bases between. Germline CDR1 is ENHRY and CDR2 is SYGVKD. This CDR3 has 13 amino acids. CDR3 protein: CAISEAPNNEQFF. CDR3 DNA sequence: TGTGCCATCAGTGAGGCACCAAACAATGAGCAGTTCTTC.

V is TRBV19 and J is TRBJ1-2, with 10 bases lining up with TRBD1. Germline loops: CDR1 LNHDA, CDR2 SQIVND (reference sequence). This CDR3 region has 17 residues. V was clipped by 8 bases and J by 8 bases; unmatched bases: 20. The CDR3, as DNA: TGTGCCAGTGCGATACAGCGACAGGGGGCCTCCCTGGGAGGCTACACCTTC. The encoded protein is CASAIQRQGASLGGYTF.

V gene TRBV6-5 combines with J gene TRBJ1-2; no clear D. V lost 4 bases, J lost 4 bases, and 10 bases lay in between. The CDR3 is made up of 13 amino acids. Germline V CDR1 and CDR2: MNHEY, SVGAGI. The CDR3: CASSFRRSYGYTF. In nucleotides, the CDR3 is TGTGCCAGCAGTTTCAGACGCAGCTATGGCTACACCTTC.

Only a few counts were recorded for this clone. V and J are TRBV2 and TRBJ2-5; the D call may be TRBD1 or TRBD2 (5 bases each). Germline V gene lookup returns CDR1 SNHLY and CDR2 FYNNEI. This CDR3 spans 12 amino acids. V lost 6 bases and J 5 bases, leaving 10 bases between the germline ends. CDR3 sequence reads: CASSRETETQYF. As DNA, the CDR3 is TGTGCCAGCAGCAGGGAGACGGAGACCCAGTACTTC.

V gene TRBV4-2 combines with J gene TRBJ2-7, with D possibly matching TRBD2 (6 bases). With 4 bases removed from V and 2 bases from J, the gap between germline ends came to 15 bases. This CDR3 is 15 amino acids long. The germline gives CDR1 LGHNA, CDR2 YNFKEQ. The CDR3 DNA reads as TGTGCCAGCAGCCCGGAGCAGCGGGTTACCTACGAGCAGTACTTC. Translating gives CASSPEQRVTYEQYF.

The J gene is TRBJ2-3, the V gene TRBV28; 9 nucleotides agree with TRBD2. CDR3 size: 16 residues. The ends lost 5 bases at V and 5 bases at J; junction bases unmatched: 11. The germline gives CDR1 MDHEN, CDR2 SYDVKM. Here the CDR3 reads CASSPAGGRAGDTQYF. For the CDR3, the DNA is TGTGCCAGCAGTCCCGCTGGCGGGAGGGCGGGAGATACGCAGTATTTT.

The chain couples TRBV7-2 to TRBJ2-7, with 8 bases that match TRBD1. Germline V gives CDR1 SGHTA, CDR2 FQGNSA. Unmatched junction bases numbered 6, after V lost 4 bases and J lost 1 base. This CDR3 region has 15 residues. As DNA, the CDR3 is TGTGCCAGCAGCTCCGCAGGGGGCAAATCCTACGAGCAGTACTTC. Its translation is CASSSAGGKSYEQYF.

The chain combines TRBV6-5 with TRBJ2-1; 10 positions agree with TRBD2. The CDR3 is made up of 16 amino acids. After removal of 2 bases from V and 3 bases from J, the junction contained 4 bases not matched to a gene. From germline, CDR1 is MNHEY and CDR2 SVGAGI. CDR3 DNA sequence: TGTGCCAGCAGTTACCGGGGACTAGCGTTCTACAATGAGCAGTTCTTC. It yields the protein CASSYRGLAFYNEQFF.

V usage is TRBV7-9 and J usage is TRBJ1-1; D is possibly TRBD1 (6 bases). Trimming removed 5 bases at V and 3 bases at J, with 13 bases between. The CDR3 is made up of 14 amino acids. Germline V CDR1 and CDR2: SEHNR, FQNEAQ (reference sequence). CDR3 bases: TGTGCCAGCAGCCACAGGGAATGGGACACTGAAGCTTTCTTT. This encodes CASSHREWDTEAFF.